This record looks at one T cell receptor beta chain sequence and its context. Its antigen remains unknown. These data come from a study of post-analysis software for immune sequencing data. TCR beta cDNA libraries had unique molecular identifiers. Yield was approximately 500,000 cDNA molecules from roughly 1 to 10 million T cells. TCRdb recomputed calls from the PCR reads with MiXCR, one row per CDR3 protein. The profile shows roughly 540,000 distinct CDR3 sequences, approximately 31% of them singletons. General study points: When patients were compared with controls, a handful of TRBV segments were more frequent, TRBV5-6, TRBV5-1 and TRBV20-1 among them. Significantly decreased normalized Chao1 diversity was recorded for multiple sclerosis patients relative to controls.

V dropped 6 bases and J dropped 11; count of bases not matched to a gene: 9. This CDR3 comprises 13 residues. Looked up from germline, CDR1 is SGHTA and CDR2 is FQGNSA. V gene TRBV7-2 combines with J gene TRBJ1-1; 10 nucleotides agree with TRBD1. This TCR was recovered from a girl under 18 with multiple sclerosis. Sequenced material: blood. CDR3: CASRAGQGRRAFF. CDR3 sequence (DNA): TGTGCCAGCAGAGCGGGACAGGGGCGTCGGGCTTTCTTT.